This T cell receptor beta chain was identified during a study of T cells in localized non-small cell lung cancer. Sequencing was performed with immunoSEQ multiplex PCR; in TCRdb, only in-frame clones are kept and a portion is missing. This table has about 83,000 clones, 75% to 85% appearing once. CDR3 size: 15 residues. Germline CDR1 is MDHEN and CDR2 is SYDVKM. The sample here was peripheral blood, taken before any cancer treatment. This sequence was found in a female donor older than 55 with stage I lung adenocarcinoma. The chain uses TRBV28 and TRBJ2-5, with 11 bases aligning to TRBD1. The assigned J gene may be wrong: the sequence end matches TRBJ2-7 better. CDR3 sequence (DNA): TGTGCCAGCAGTTTATCGGGACAGGGGGCCTACGAGCAGTACTTC. It is translated as CASSLSGQGAYEQYF.